Listed below are T cell receptor beta chains from one sample, sequenced in a study of blood T cell repertoires in COVID-19. The assay was immunoSEQ multiplex PCR, and TCRdb's table has in-frame clones only and misses some. The data show under 400,000 clones, 85% to 90% seen once. Sequencing was done on a sample of peripheral blood. Receptors were obtained from a man younger than 30 with active or convalescent COVID-19. CDR3s include the opening cysteine and the closing phenylalanine or tryptophan. Each record gives: V gene, CDR3 length, D gene, J gene, clone size, CDR3 DNA, CDR3 protein. D genes are given only for firm matches. Clone size is not always given. Where it is, it says once, few, many or a class for expanded clones.

V: TRBV7-9; length: 17; D: TRBD2; J: TRBJ2-1; size: NA; DNA: TGTGCCAGCAGCTTAGGGGGGGGACTAGCGGGAGGCAATGAGCAGTTCTTC; CDR3: CASSLGGGLAGGNEQFF
V: TRBV28; length: 12; D: NA; J: TRBJ2-7; size: NA; DNA: TGTGCCAGCATAGGGGTGTCCTACGAGCAGTACTTC; CDR3: CASIGVSYEQYF
V: TRBV28; length: 14; D: TRBD2; J: TRBJ2-2; size: few; DNA: TGTGCCAGCAGGGCGGGAGGATCCACCGGGGAGCTGTTTTTT; CDR3: CASRAGGSTGELFF
V: TRBV4-3; length: 15; D: TRBD2; J: TRBJ2-2; size: NA; DNA: TGCGCCAGCAGCCAGCGGGGGAAGAACACCGGGGAGCTGTTTTTT; CDR3: CASSQRGKNTGELFF
V: TRBV29-1; length: 12; D: TRBD2; J: TRBJ2-7; size: NA; DNA: TGCAGCGTTGGGGGGGGACTCTACGAGCAGTACTTC; CDR3: CSVGGGLYEQYF
V: TRBV5-1; length: 15; D: TRBD2; J: TRBJ2-5; size: NA; DNA: TGCGCCAGCAGCTGGGGACTAGCTGCACAAGAGACCCAGTACTTC; CDR3: CASSWGLAAQETQYF
V: TRBV3-1/TRBV3-2; length: 14; D: TRBD1; J: TRBJ1-4; size: NA; DNA: TGTGCCAGCAGCCAAGTAGGGGCAGGGGGAAAACTGTTTTTT; CDR3: CASSQVGAGGKLFF
V: TRBV7-9; length: 15; D: NA; J: TRBJ2-6; size: NA; DNA: TGTGCCAGCAGCTTATTTTCTTCTGGGGCCAACGTGCTGACTTTC; CDR3: CASSLFSSGANVLTF
V: TRBV4-1; length: 14; D: NA; J: TRBJ2-7; size: once; DNA: TGCGCCAGCAGCCATGACAGCGTAAGTTACGAGCAGTACTTC; CDR3: CASSHDSVSYEQYF
V: TRBV6-2/TRBV6-3; length: 14; D: TRBD2; J: TRBJ2-4; size: NA; DNA: TGTGCCAGCAGTTATAGCGGGAGGGTTCCCATTCAGTACTTC; CDR3: CASSYSGRVPIQYF
V: TRBV28; length: 18; D: TRBD2; J: TRBJ2-7; size: few; DNA: TGTGCCAGCAGTACAGCCCTAGGAGGTAGCGGGAGGTATCACGAGCAGTACTTC; CDR3: CASSTALGGSGRYHEQYF
V: TRBV7-6; length: 14; D: TRBD2; J: TRBJ2-1; size: NA; DNA: TGTGCCAGCAGCTTACTAGCGGGAGTGAATGAGCAGTTCTTC; CDR3: CASSLLAGVNEQFF
V: TRBV27; length: 14; D: TRBD1; J: TRBJ1-2; size: NA; DNA: TGTGCCAGCAGTTTTAGGACAGGGGGCAATGGCTACACCTTC; CDR3: CASSFRTGGNGYTF
V: TRBV29-1; length: 13; D: NA; J: TRBJ1-3; size: NA; DNA: TGCAGCGCTTGGACACGCTCTGGAAACACCATATATTTT; CDR3: CSAWTRSGNTIYF
V: TRBV7-3; length: 14; D: TRBD1; J: TRBJ2-2; size: NA; DNA: TGTGCCAGCCGGACAGGGGGCAACACCGGGGAGCTGTTTTTT; CDR3: CASRTGGNTGELFF